In this sample, the clone carrying this TCR beta chain turned up once. The junction departs from germline at one end; a sequencing error may be responsible. The data are from a study of blood T cell repertoires in COVID-19. At the level of the study: The study drew acute and convalescent COVID-19 samples from the United States, Italy and Spain. T cells, B-cell-depleted T cells, or PBMCs provided the cDNA or gDNA that served as material.

The germline V gene has CDR1 MGHRA and CDR2 YSYEKL. The CDR3 is 13 residues long. Assay used: immunoSEQ multiplex PCR; TCRdb lists only in-frame clones, some missing. The repertoire includes 250,000 to 300,000 clones, over 75% of them detected once, and less than 6.5% sits in the top ten. Sequencing used peripheral blood. V is TRBV4-1 and J is TRBJ2-3; 11 bases map to TRBD2. The source of this sequence is a man between 50 and 59 years old with active or convalescent COVID-19. CDR3 residues: CASSQVGLAGRVF. CDR3 bases: TGCGCCAGCAGCCAAGTAGGACTAGCGGGCCGTGTTTTT.